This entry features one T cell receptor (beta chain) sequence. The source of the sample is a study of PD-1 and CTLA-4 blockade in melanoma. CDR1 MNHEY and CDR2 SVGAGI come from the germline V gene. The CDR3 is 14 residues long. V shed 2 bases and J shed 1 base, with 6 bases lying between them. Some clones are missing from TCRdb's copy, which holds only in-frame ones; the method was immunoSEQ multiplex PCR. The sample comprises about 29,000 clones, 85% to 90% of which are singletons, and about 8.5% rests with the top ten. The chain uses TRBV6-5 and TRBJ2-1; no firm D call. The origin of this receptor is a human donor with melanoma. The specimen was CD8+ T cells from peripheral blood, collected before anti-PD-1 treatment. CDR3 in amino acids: CASSYRDSYNEQFF. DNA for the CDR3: TGTGCCAGCAGTTACAGGGATTCCTACAATGAGCAGTTCTTC.